This T cell receptor (beta chain) was profiled in a study of OX40 agonist ivuxolimab in advanced cancers. Broader study findings: Low normalized T-cell clonal expansion was also seen in some nonresponders.

The timepoints at which blood was sampled were baseline, cycle 4 day 1, and cycle 7 day 1. The repertoire was sequenced with immunoSEQ multiplex PCR; TCRdb's copy has only in-frame clones and lacks some. The sample holds about 79,000 clones, less than 95% seen once. For this clone: Its specificity is not known.

The receptor comes from an adult with an advanced solid tumor such as melanoma, head and neck, liver or kidney cancer. Sequencing used CD4+ or CD8+ T cells sorted from blood, obtained in a trial of the OX40 agonist ivuxolimab.

The CDR3 protein is CASSDGTGGGYTF. The CDR3 bases are TGTGCCAGCAGTGATGGGACAGGTGGAGGCTACACCTTC. The chain uses TRBV6-1 and TRBJ1-2, with 8 bases fitting TRBD1. The CDR3 runs to 13 residues. Germline CDR1 reads MNHNS; CDR2 reads SASEGT. J lost 8 bases, V lost 3 bases, and 5 bases had no gene match.